Described below is a single T cell receptor beta chain sequence and its context. Its matching antigen is unknown. This entry comes from a study of CD4+ T cells in melanoma. The study's findings and limits: CD8+ T cell, macrophage and B cell function reportedly correlated with neoantigen-specific CD4+ T cells. Neoantigen-specific CD4+ T cells in melanoma reportedly had diverse differentiation states.

Using immunoSEQ multiplex PCR, the repertoire was profiled, and TCRdb retains in-frame clones only, with some absent. Counted here are more than 20,000 clones, roughly 78% occurring once; the ten biggest clones make up around 9.7%. The V segment lost 7 bases and the J segment 11 bases; nucleotides outside the gene matches: 4. This CDR3 contains 11 residues. Germline V gene sequence: CDR1 SNHLY, CDR2 FYNNEI. The receptor was derived from a human donor with melanoma. This chain connects TRBV2 to TRBJ2-4; 8 bases match TRBD1. CDR3 coding DNA: TGTGCCAGCACGGGACAGGTCCTTCAGTACTTC. This gives the protein CASTGQVLQYF.